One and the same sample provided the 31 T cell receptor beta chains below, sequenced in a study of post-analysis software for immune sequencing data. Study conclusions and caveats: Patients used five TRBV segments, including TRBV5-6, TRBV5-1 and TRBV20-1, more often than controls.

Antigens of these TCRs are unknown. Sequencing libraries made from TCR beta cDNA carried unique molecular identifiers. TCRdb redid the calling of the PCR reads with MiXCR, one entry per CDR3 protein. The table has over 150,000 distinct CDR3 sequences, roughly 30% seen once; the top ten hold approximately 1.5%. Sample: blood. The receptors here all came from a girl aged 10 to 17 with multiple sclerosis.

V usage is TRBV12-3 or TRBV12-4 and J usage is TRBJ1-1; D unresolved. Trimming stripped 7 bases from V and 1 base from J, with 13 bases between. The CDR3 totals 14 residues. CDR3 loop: CASTARSTNTEAFF. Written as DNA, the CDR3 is TGTGCCAGCACCGCCCGATCAACGAACACTGAAGCTTTCTTT.

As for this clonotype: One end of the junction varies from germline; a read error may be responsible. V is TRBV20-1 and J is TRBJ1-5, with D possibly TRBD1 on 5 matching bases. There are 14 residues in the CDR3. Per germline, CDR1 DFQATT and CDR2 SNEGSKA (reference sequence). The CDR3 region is CGARDQGGNQPQHF. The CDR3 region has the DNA TGCGGTGCTAGAGACCAAGGGGGCAATCAGCCCCAGCATTTT.

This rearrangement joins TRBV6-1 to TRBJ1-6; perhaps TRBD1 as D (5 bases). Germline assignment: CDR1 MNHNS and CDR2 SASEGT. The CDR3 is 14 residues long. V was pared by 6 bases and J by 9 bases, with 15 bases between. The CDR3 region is CASRDIALSSPLHF. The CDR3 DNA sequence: TGTGCCAGCAGGGACATTGCACTTAGTTCACCCCTCCACTTT.

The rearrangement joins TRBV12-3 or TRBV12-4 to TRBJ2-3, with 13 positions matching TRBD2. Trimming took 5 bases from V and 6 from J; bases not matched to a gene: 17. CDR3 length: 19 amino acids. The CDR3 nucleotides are TGTGCCAGCAGTCCTTACGGGACTAGCGGGGACCCGACGACCGATACGCAGTATTTT. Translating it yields CASSPYGTSGDPTTDTQYF.

DNA of the CDR3: TGTGCCAGCAGCCCGCCCCGGCAGGAGGTGGAGACCCAGTACTTC. This translates into CASSPPRQEVETQYF. The J gene is TRBJ2-5, the V gene TRBV14; D may be TRBD2 (5 bases). The length of the CDR3 is 15 residues. Germline loops: CDR1 SGHDN, CDR2 FVKESK. V gave up 4 bases and J gave up 5 bases, with 17 bases separating them. The full variable domain, its missing parts supplied by reference TRBV14 and TRBJ2-5, is EAGVTQFPSHSVIEKGQTVTLRCDPISGHDNLYWYRRVMGKEIKFLLHFVKESKQDESGMPNNRFLAERTGGTYSTLKVQPAELEDSGVYFCASSPPRQEVETQYFGPGTRLLVL.

The CDR3 region has the DNA TGTGCCAGCAGCCAAGAGACCGGGGCCCAAAACATTCAGTACTTC. Amino acid sequence: CASSQETGAQNIQYF. This chain joins TRBV3-1 and TRBJ2-4; D may correspond to TRBD1 or TRBD2 (5 bases each). V was trimmed by 0 bases and J by 5 bases, leaving 11 bases between them. There are 15 residues in the CDR3. Germline V gene lookup returns CDR1 LGHDT and CDR2 YNNKEL (reference sequence).

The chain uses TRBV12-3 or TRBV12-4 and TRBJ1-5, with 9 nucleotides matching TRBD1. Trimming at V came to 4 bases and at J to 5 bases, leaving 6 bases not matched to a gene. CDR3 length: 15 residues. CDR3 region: CASSSGTGIYQPQHF. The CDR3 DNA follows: TGTGCCAGCAGTTCCGGGACAGGGATCTATCAGCCCCAGCATTTT.

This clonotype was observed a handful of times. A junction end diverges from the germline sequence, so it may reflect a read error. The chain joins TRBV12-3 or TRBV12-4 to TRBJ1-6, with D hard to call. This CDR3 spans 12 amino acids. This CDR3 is CAGSPLGSPLHF. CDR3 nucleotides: TGTGCCGGCAGTCCACTGGGCTCACCCCTCCACTTT.

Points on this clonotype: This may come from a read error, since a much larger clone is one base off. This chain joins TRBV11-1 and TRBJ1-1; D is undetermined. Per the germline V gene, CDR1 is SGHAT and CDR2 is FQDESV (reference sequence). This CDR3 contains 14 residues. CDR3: CACSLAPGRTEAFF. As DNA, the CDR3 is TGTGCCTGCAGCTTAGCGCCGGGAAGGACTGAAGCTTTCTTT. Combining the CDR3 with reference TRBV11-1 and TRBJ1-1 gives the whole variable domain EAEVAQSPRYKITEKSQAVAFWCDPISGHATLYWYRQILGQGPELLVQFQDESVVDDSQLPKDRFSAERLKGVDSTLKIQPAELGDSAMYLCACSLAPGRTEAFFGQGTRLTVV.

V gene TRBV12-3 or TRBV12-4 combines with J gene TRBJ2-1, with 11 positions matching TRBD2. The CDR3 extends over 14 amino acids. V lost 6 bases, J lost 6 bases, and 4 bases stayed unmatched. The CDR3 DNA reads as TGTGCCAGCAGGTCGACTAGCGGGGTCAATGAGCAGTTCTTC. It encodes CASRSTSGVNEQFF.

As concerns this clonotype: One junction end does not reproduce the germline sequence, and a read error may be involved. The CDR3 DNA is TGTGTCAGCAGATATGGACAGGGGACTGAAGCTTTCTTT. Amino acids: CVSRYGQGTEAFF. The rearrangement joins TRBV11-2 to TRBJ1-1; 9 nucleotides align to TRBD1. Per the germline V gene, CDR1 is SGHAT and CDR2 is FQNNGV. CDR3 length equals 13 residues.

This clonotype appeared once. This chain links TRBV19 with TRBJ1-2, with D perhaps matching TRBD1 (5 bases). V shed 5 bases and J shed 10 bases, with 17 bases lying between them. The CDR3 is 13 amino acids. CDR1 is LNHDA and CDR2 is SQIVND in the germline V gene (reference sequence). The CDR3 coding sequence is TGTGCCAGTAGTCCCCGACCTGGGGCCGTCTACACCTTC. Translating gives CASSPRPGAVYTF.

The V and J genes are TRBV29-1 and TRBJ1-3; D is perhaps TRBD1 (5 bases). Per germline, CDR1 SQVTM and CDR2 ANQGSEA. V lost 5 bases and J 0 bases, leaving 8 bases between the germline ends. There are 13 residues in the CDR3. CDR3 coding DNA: TGCAGCGTTCAGGGCTCCTCTGGAAACACCATATATTTT. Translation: CSVQGSSGNTIYF.

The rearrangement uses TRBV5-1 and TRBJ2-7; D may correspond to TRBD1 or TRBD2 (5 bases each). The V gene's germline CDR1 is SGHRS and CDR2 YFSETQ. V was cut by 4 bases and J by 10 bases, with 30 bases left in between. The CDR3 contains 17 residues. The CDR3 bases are TGCGCCAGCAGCATTCAGCCATCCGGGACGTCCGAGAGGGCCCAGTACTTC. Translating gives CASSIQPSGTSERAQYF.

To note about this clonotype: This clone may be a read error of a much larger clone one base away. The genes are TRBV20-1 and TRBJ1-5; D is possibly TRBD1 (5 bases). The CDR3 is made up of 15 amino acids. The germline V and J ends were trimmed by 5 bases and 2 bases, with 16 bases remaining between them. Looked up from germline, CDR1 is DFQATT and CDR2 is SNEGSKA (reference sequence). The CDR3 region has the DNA TGCAGTGCTGGACGGGGCCCGGATGGCAATCAGCCCCAGCATTTT. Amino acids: CSAGRGPDGNQPQHF.

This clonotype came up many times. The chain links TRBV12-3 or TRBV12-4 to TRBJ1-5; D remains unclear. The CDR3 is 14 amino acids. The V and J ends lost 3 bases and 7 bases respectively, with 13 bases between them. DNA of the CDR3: TGTGCCAGCAGTTTGGACCCCAGCGACCAGCCCCAGCATTTT. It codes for CASSLDPSDQPQHF.

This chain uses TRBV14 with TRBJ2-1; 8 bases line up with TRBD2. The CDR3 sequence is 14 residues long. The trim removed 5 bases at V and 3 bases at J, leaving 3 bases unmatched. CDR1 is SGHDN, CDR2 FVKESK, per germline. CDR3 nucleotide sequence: TGTGCCAGCAGCAGCGGGAGATTCTACAATGAGCAGTTCTTC. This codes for CASSSGRFYNEQFF. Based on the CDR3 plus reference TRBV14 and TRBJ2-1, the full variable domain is EAGVTQFPSHSVIEKGQTVTLRCDPISGHDNLYWYRRVMGKEIKFLLHFVKESKQDESGMPNNRFLAERTGGTYSTLKVQPAELEDSGVYFCASSSGRFYNEQFFGPGTRLTVL.

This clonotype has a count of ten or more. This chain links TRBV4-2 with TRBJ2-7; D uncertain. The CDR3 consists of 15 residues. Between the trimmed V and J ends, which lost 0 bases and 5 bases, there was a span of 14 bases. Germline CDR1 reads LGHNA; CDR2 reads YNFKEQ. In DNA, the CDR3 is TGTGCCAGCAGCCAAGATGGCGCCCGCAAGGACGAGCAGTACTTC. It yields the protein CASSQDGARKDEQYF.

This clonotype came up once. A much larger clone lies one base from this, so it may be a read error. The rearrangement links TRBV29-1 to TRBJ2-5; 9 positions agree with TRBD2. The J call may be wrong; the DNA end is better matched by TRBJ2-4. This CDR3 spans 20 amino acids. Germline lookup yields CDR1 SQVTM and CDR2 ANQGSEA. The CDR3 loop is CSVAGTSFNRLPGAKSIQYF. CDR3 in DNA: TGCAGCGTTGCCGGGACTAGCTTTAATCGGCTTCCCGGGGCCAAAAGCATTCAGTACTTC.

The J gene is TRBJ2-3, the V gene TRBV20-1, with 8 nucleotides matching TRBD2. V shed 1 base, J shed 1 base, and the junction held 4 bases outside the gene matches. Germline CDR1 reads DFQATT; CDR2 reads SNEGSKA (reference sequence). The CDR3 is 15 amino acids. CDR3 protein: CSARVGAGGTDTQYF. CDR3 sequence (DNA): TGCAGTGCTAGAGTTGGAGCGGGGGGCACAGATACGCAGTATTTT.

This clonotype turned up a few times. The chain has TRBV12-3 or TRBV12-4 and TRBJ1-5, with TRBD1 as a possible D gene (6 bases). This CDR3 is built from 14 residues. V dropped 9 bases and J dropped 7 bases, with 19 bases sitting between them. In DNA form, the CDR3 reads TGTGCCAGTAGTAAGCAACAGGGTGGCCAGCCCCAGCATTTT. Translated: CASSKQQGGQPQHF.

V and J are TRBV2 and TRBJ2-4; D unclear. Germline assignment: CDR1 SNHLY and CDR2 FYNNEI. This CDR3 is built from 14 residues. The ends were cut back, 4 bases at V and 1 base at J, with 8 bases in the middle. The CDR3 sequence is CASSAPGAKNIQYF. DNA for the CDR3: TGTGCCAGCAGTGCTCCTGGTGCCAAAAACATTCAGTACTTC.

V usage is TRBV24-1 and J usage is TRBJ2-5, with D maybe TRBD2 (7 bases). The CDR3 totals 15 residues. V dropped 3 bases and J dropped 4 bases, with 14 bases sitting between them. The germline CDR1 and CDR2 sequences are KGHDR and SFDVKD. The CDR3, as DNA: TGTGCCACCAGTGATCCCCGGGGAGGGGGAGAGACCCAGTACTTC. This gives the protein CATSDPRGGGETQYF.

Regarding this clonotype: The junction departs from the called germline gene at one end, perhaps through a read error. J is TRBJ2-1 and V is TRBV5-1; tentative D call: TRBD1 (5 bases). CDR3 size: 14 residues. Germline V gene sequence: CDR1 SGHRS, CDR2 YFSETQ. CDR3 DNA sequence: TGCGTCAGCAGCTTGGAACAGGTCTACAATGAGCAGTTCTTC. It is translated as CVSSLEQVYNEQFF.

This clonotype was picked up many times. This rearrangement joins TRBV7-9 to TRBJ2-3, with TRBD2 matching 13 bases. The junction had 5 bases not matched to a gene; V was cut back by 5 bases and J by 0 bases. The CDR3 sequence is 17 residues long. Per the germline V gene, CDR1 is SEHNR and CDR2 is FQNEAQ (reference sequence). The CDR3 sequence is CASSLGLAGSSTDTQYF. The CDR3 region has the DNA TGTGCCAGCAGCCTGGGACTAGCGGGATCTAGCACAGATACGCAGTATTTT.

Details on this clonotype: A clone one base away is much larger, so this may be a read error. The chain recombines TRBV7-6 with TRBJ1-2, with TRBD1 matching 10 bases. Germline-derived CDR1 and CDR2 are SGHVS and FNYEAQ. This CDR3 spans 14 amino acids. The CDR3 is CASSPGQGGFGHTF. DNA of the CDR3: TGTGCCAGCAGCCCCGGACAGGGGGGCTTTGGCCACACCTTC. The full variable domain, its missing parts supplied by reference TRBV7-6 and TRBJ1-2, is GAGVSQSPRYKVTKRGQDVALRCDPISGHVSLYWYRQALGQGPEFLTYFNYEAQQDKSGLPNDRFSAERPEGSISTLTIQRTEQRDSAMYRCASSPGQGGFGHTFGSGTRLTVV.

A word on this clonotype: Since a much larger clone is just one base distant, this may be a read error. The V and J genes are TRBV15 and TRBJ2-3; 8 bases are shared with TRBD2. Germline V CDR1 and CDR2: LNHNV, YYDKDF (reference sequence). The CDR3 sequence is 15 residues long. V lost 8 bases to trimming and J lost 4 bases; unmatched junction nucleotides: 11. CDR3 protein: CATSRGGEPPDTQYF. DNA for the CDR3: TGTGCCACCTCCCGGGGGGGAGAGCCCCCAGATACGCAGTATTTT.

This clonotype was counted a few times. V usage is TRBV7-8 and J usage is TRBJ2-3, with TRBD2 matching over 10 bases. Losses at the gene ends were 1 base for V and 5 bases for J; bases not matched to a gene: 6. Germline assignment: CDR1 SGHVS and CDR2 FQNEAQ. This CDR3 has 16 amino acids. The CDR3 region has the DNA TGTGCCAGCAGCTTAGGTAGCGGGGGGTCCGGAGATACGCAGTATTTT. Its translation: CASSLGSGGSGDTQYF.

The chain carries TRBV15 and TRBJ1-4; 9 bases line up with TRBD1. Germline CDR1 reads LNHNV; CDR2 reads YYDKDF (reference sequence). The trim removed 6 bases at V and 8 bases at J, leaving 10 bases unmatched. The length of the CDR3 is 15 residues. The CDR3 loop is CATRTGGSVEEKLFF. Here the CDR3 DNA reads TGTGCCACCAGGACAGGGGGAAGCGTAGAAGAAAAACTGTTTTTT.

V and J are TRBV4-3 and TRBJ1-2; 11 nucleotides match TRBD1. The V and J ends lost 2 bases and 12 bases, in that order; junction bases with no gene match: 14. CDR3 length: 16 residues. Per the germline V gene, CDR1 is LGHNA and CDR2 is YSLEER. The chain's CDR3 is CASSQHLDRGREGHTF. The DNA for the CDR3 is TGCGCCAGCAGCCAACATTTGGACAGGGGGCGCGAAGGTCACACCTTC.

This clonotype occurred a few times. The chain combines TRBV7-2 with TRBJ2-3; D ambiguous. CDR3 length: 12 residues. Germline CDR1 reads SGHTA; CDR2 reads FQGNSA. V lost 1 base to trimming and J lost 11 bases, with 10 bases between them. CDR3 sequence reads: CASSLGGRRQYF. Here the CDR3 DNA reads TGTGCCAGCAGCTTAGGCGGCAGGAGGCAGTATTTT. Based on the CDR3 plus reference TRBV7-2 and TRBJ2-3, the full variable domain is GAGVSQSPSNKVTEKGKDVELRCDPISGHTALYWYRQSLGQGLEFLIYFQGNSAPDKSGLPSDRFSAERTGGSVSTLTIQRTQQEDSAVYLCASSLGGRRQYFGPGTRLTVL.